This note documents a single TCR beta chain sequence. What it binds is unknown. This sample stems from a study of shared clonotypes between healthy human individuals. Notes on the study in general: Rarefaction analysis demonstrated incomplete sorted-subset sequencing notwithstanding large depth. Limitation of the genetic and exposure-history diversity represented came from the few donors.

The V and J ends lost 7 bases and 4 bases respectively, with 11 bases between them. This CDR3 spans 13 amino acids. Germline loops: CDR1 MNHEY, CDR2 SVGAGI. TCRdb's table, derived via immunoSEQ multiplex PCR, lists solely in-frame clones and lacks some. This repertoire shows some 2 million clones, roughly 96% found once; its top ten account for 0.13%. The sequence was obtained from a man aged 18 to 29 in good health. Sequenced: naive CD4+ T cells sorted from blood. Subset: CD45RA+ positively selected. The chain combines TRBV6-5 with TRBJ1-5, with TRBD1 as a possible D gene (5 bases). The CDR3 reads CASKRRGNQPQHF. DNA for the CDR3: TGTGCCAGCAAACGACGGGGGAATCAGCCCCAGCATTTT.